These 26 T cell receptor beta chains share one sample of origin, sequenced in a study of blood T cell repertoires in COVID-19. Repertoires were generated with immunoSEQ multiplex PCR, while TCRdb's copy carries only in-frame clones and drops some. This sample has roughly 200,000 clones; 65% to 85% occur once, and the top ten carry about 9%. Sample: peripheral blood. All receptors come from a man aged 35 to 55 with active or convalescent COVID-19.

The chain is built from TRBV27 and TRBJ2-7; D ambiguous. Trimming stripped 6 bases from V and 2 bases from J, with 17 bases between. CDR1 is MNHEY and CDR2 is SMNVEV in the germline V gene (reference sequence). This CDR3 is 15 amino acids long. CDR3 DNA: TGTGCCAGCAGCCCGACCCTCCGGCAGGCCTACGAGCAGTACTTC. It translates to CASSPTLRQAYEQYF.

This rearrangement joins TRBV12-3 or TRBV12-4 to TRBJ1-1; D not resolved. This CDR3 comprises 13 residues. Trimming took 6 bases from V and 2 from J, leaving 10 bases between them. This chain's CDR3 is CASRGEVNTEAFF. CDR3 in DNA: TGTGCCAGCAGGGGAGAGGTTAACACTGAAGCTTTCTTT.

J is TRBJ1-2 and V is TRBV6-5, with D possibly being TRBD1 (5 bases). V lost 4 bases and J lost 4, with 7 bases in between. The CDR3 runs to 12 residues. Germline CDR1 reads MNHEY; CDR2 reads SVGAGI. The CDR3 nucleotides read TGTGCCAGCAGTTCGGGGGGCTATGGCTACACCTTC. This sequence encodes CASSSGGYGYTF.

V is TRBV6-5 and J is TRBJ1-5; D uncertain. Per the germline V gene, CDR1 is MNHEY and CDR2 is SVGAGI. V was pared by 6 bases and J by 2 bases, with 11 bases between. There are 14 residues in the CDR3. CDR3 region: CASSPPSGNQPQHF. For the CDR3, the DNA is TGTGCCAGCAGCCCACCTAGCGGCAATCAGCCCCAGCATTTT.

This clone was detected only a few times. The chain employs TRBV2 and TRBJ2-7; 7 bases line up with TRBD2. V dropped 6 bases and J dropped 5; count of bases not matched to a gene: 13. Germline loops: CDR1 SNHLY, CDR2 FYNNEI. The CDR3 runs to 15 residues. In DNA form, the CDR3 reads TGTGCCAGCAGAAACATTGGACTAGATGGGCACGAGCAGTACTTC. Translating gives CASRNIGLDGHEQYF.

This clone was picked up one time. The genes are TRBV7-8 and TRBJ1-5; D remains unclear. V dropped 1 base and J dropped 3 bases, with 10 bases sitting between them. CDR1 is SGHVS, CDR2 FQNEAQ, per germline. This CDR3 has 15 amino acids. The CDR3 is CASSLDGQDNQPQHF. CDR3 nucleotides: TGTGCCAGCAGCTTAGACGGTCAGGACAATCAGCCCCAGCATTTT.

The chain has TRBV5-4 and TRBJ2-2; 10 nucleotides agree with TRBD1. V lost 5 bases, J lost 5 bases, and 3 bases stayed unmatched. The CDR3 contains 14 residues. Germline V CDR1 and CDR2: SGHNT, YYREEE (reference sequence). CDR3 residues: CASRGQGVTGELFF. CDR3 nucleotide sequence: TGTGCCAGCAGAGGACAGGGGGTAACCGGGGAGCTGTTTTTT.

The rearrangement joins TRBV11-2 to TRBJ2-3, with TRBD2 identical over 7 bases. CDR3 length: 15 amino acids. CDR1 and CDR2 (germline): SGHAT, FQNNGV. V lost 3 bases and J lost 1; bases outside the gene matches: 4. The CDR3 DNA is TGTGCCAGCAGCTTTATCCTAGCGGGCACAGATACGCAGTATTTT. It yields the protein CASSFILAGTDTQYF.

V and J are TRBV5-4 and TRBJ1-2; TRBD1 matches 11 bases. The CDR3 sequence is 15 residues long. Germline V gene lookup returns CDR1 SGHNT and CDR2 YYREEE (reference sequence). V lost 1 base, J lost 4 bases, and 3 bases stayed unmatched. The CDR3 nucleotides are TGTGCCAGCAGCTTGTGGGACAGGGGGGGCTATGGCTACACCTTC. The encoded protein is CASSLWDRGGYGYTF.

The chain employs TRBV7-2 and TRBJ1-5, with TRBD1 matching over 9 bases. This CDR3 is built from 15 residues. V was clipped by 6 bases and J by 6 bases; unmatched bases: 9. Germline V gene sequence: CDR1 SGHTA, CDR2 FQGNSA. The CDR3 region is CASRLGTGRGQPQHF. The CDR3 coding sequence is TGTGCCAGCAGACTCGGGACAGGGAGAGGTCAGCCCCAGCATTTT. Based on the CDR3 plus reference TRBV7-2 and TRBJ1-5, the full variable domain is GAGVSQSPSNKVTEKGKDVELRCDPISGHTALYWYRQSLGQGLEFLIYFQGNSAPDKSGLPSDRFSAERTGGSVSTLTIQRTQQEDSAVYLCASRLGTGRGQPQHFGDGTRLSIL.

The genes are TRBV28 and TRBJ2-7, with D perhaps matching TRBD1 (5 bases). CDR1 MDHEN and CDR2 SYDVKM come from the germline V gene. The V end lost 6 bases, the J end lost 1 base, and 7 bases lay between the germline ends. This CDR3 contains 12 residues. This CDR3 is CASSQGSYEQYF. The CDR3 bases are TGTGCCAGCAGCCAGGGTTCCTACGAGCAGTACTTC.

The V gene is TRBV2, the J gene TRBJ1-3; 7 bases line up with TRBD1. In germline, CDR1 is SNHLY, CDR2 FYNNEI. This CDR3 contains 15 residues. V was pared by 2 bases and J by 2 bases, with 3 bases of the junction left unmatched. CDR3 loop: CASSEWQGAGNTIYF. DNA of the CDR3: TGTGCCAGCAGTGAATGGCAGGGGGCTGGAAACACCATATATTTT.

This sequence joins TRBV28 and TRBJ2-5, with D tentatively TRBD2 (6 bases). Germline CDR1 MDHEN, CDR2 SYDVKM. The V end lost 2 bases, the J end lost 5 bases, and 15 bases lay between the germline ends. This CDR3 contains 15 residues. The CDR3 nucleotides read TGTGCCAGCAGTTTAGCCACCTTAGGAGGGGAGACCCAGTACTTC. It codes for CASSLATLGGETQYF.

This clone has a single count. CDR3 protein: CASSRSGGEAFF. CDR3 nucleotide sequence: TGTGCCAGCAGCCGCTCAGGGGGTGAAGCTTTCTTT. The rearrangement joins TRBV12-3 or TRBV12-4 to TRBJ1-1; 7 bases agree with TRBD1. The CDR3 consists of 12 residues. The J segment lost 7 bases and the V segment lost 6 bases, leaving 5 bases of the junction unmatched.

J is TRBJ1-5 and V is TRBV3-1 (or the pseudogene TRBV3-2); D gene ambiguous. CDR1 and CDR2 (germline): LGHDT, YNNKEL (reference sequence). This CDR3 is 13 amino acids long. The V end lost 1 base, the J end lost 4 bases, and 5 bases lay between the germline ends. CDR3 DNA sequence: TGTGCCAGCAGCCAAGCGGGTAATCAGCCCCAGCATTTT. Encoded protein: CASSQAGNQPQHF.

The J gene is TRBJ2-2, the V gene TRBV3-1 (or the pseudogene TRBV3-2), with TRBD1 identical over 8 bases. This CDR3 is 19 amino acids long. V was pared by 3 bases and J by 3 bases, with 15 bases of the junction left unmatched. Germline V CDR1 and CDR2: LGHDT, YNNKEL (reference sequence). The CDR3: CASSHLLSHRGLDTGELFF. In DNA form, the CDR3 reads TGTGCCAGCAGCCACCTCCTTTCCCACAGGGGGTTGGACACCGGGGAGCTGTTTTTT.

This chain connects TRBV27 to TRBJ1-1; 9 bases line up with TRBD1. The CDR3 sequence is 15 residues long. Losses at the gene ends were 5 bases for V and 10 bases for J; bases not matched to a gene: 14. Germline V gene sequence: CDR1 MNHEY, CDR2 SMNVEV (reference sequence). In DNA, the CDR3 is TGTGCCAGCAGTCCCCGGGACAGGGCTTCGGGGGGAGCTTTCTTT. Protein: CASSPRDRASGGAFF.

The chain employs TRBV4-3 and TRBJ2-7; 9 positions match TRBD2. The V gene's germline CDR1 is LGHNA and CDR2 YSLEER. The CDR3 loop spans 16 amino acids. With 1 base clipped from V and 3 bases from J, the junction kept 7 bases outside the gene matches. CDR3 bases: TGCGCCAGCAGCCAAGTAGAGGCTAGCGGGGTCTACGAGCAGTACTTC. It is translated as CASSQVEASGVYEQYF.

This chain connects TRBV3-1 (or the pseudogene TRBV3-2) to TRBJ1-1; no clear D. V lost 0 bases and J lost 4, with 15 bases in between. There are 16 residues in the CDR3. CDR1 is LGHDT, CDR2 YNNKEL, per germline (reference sequence). Here the CDR3 DNA reads TGTGCCAGCAGCCAAGATCTTTCGGGGAGGAGCACTGAAGCTTTCTTT. This codes for CASSQDLSGRSTEAFF.

V gene TRBV18 combines with J gene TRBJ2-3; 7 positions agree with TRBD1. This CDR3 contains 16 residues. In germline, CDR1 is KGHSH, CDR2 LQKENI. The ends lost 3 bases at V and 2 bases at J; junction bases unmatched: 8. CDR3 in amino acids: CASSPFRTGDTDTQYF. The CDR3 DNA is TGTGCCAGCTCACCGTTCCGGACAGGTGACACAGATACGCAGTATTTT. Using reference TRBV18 and TRBJ2-3 for the parts outside the CDR3, the full variable domain is NAGVMQNPRHLVRRRGQEARLRCSPMKGHSHVYWYRQLPEEGLKFMVYLQKENIIDESGMPKERFSAEFPKEGPSILRIQQVVRGDSAAYFCASSPFRTGDTDTQYFGPGTRLTVL.

The gene calls are TRBV5-1 and TRBJ2-1; tentatively, D is TRBD2 (5 bases). CDR1 is SGHRS, CDR2 YFSETQ, per germline. The CDR3 covers 14 residues. V dropped 3 bases and J dropped 8 bases, with 15 bases sitting between them. The CDR3 DNA reads TGCGCCAGCAGCTCAGGCGAGGGTATCTATGAGCAGTTCTTC. It yields the protein CASSSGEGIYEQFF.

The V and J genes are TRBV2 and TRBJ2-1; 8 bases are a match to TRBD2. Germline CDR1 and CDR2: SNHLY and FYNNEI. The length of the CDR3 is 12 residues. The V segment lost 8 bases and the J segment 6 bases; nucleotides outside the gene matches: 3. DNA of the CDR3: TGTGCCAGCGAGGGACTAGGCAATGAGCAGTTCTTC. Translated: CASEGLGNEQFF.

This clone was picked up a small number of times. The chain joins TRBV5-6 to TRBJ1-2; 9 positions match TRBD1. V gave up 4 bases and J gave up 9 bases; unmatched junction bases: 4. Per germline, CDR1 SGHDT and CDR2 YYEEEE. This CDR3 spans 12 amino acids. In DNA form, the CDR3 reads TGTGCCAGCAGCAAGGGACAGGGCAGCTACACCTTC. Translating gives CASSKGQGSYTF.

The gene calls are TRBV10-3 and TRBJ1-2; D unclear. The germline V gene has CDR1 ENHRY and CDR2 SYGVKD. The CDR3 is 14 amino acids. Trimming stripped 2 bases from V and 8 bases from J, with 15 bases between. CDR3 loop: CAISEAGGSEGYTF. The DNA for the CDR3 is TGTGCCATCAGTGAGGCCGGAGGTAGTGAGGGCTACACCTTC.

A single count supports this clone. The chain carries TRBV14 and TRBJ2-1; 11 bases line up with TRBD2. The V and J ends lost 1 base and 11 bases, in that order; junction bases with no gene match: 4. The CDR3 has 14 amino acids. Germline V gene data show CDR1 as SGHDN and CDR2 as FVKESK. CDR3 amino acids: CASSQVGLAEKQFF. Written as DNA, the CDR3 is TGTGCCAGCAGCCAAGTGGGACTAGCGGAGAAGCAGTTCTTC.

The chain has TRBV27 and TRBJ2-1, with 10 nucleotides matching TRBD2. V lost 2 bases to trimming and J lost 8 bases; unmatched junction nucleotides: 6. Germline values: CDR1 MNHEY, CDR2 SMNVEV (reference sequence). The CDR3 length is 15 residues. In DNA form, the CDR3 reads TGTGCCAGCAGTTTAAGCGGGAGGGCCTGGTATGAGCAGTTCTTC. It specifies CASSLSGRAWYEQFF.